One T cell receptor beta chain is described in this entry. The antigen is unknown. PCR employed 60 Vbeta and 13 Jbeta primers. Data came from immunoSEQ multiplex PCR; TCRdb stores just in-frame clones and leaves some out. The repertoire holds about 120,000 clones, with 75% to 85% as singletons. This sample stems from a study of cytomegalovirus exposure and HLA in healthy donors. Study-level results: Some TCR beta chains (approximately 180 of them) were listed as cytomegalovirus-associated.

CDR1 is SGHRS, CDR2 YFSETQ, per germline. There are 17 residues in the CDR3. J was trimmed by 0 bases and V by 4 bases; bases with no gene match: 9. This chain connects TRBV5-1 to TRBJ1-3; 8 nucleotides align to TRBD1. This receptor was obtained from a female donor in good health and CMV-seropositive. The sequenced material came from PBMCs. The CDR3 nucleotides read TGCGCCAGCAGCCCGTGGGACAGGACTTTCTCTGGAAACACCATATATTTT. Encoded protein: CASSPWDRTFSGNTIYF.